These 8 T cell receptor beta chains came from one sample sequenced in a study of siplizumab effects on memory and regulatory T cells. The assay was immunoSEQ multiplex PCR, and TCRdb's table has in-frame clones only and misses some. The data hold about 100,000 clones, with more than 85% observed a single time. The sample taken for sequencing was CD4+ T cells sorted from blood. The receptors derive from a human donor in good health.

This clone was counted a single time. The V gene is TRBV28, the J gene TRBJ1-1, with a weak D call TRBD1 (5 bases). V gave up 2 bases and J gave up 2 bases, with 9 bases separating them. This CDR3 has 14 amino acids. Germline assignment: CDR1 MDHEN and CDR2 SYDVKM. This CDR3 is CASSLGRGNTEAFF. The CDR3 DNA is TGTGCCAGCAGTTTAGGTAGGGGTAACACTGAAGCTTTCTTT. Full variable domain (rest looked up from reference TRBV28 and TRBJ1-1): DVKVTQSSRYLVKRTGEKVFLECVQDMDHENMFWYRQDPGLGLRLIYFSYDVKMKEKGDIPEGYSVSREKKERFSLILESASTNQTSMYLCASSLGRGNTEAFFGQGTRLTVV.

The rearrangement links TRBV10-2 to TRBJ1-2; D ambiguous. The CDR3 runs to 13 residues. Germline V CDR1 and CDR2: WSHSY, SAAADI. V lost 4 bases and J lost 4, with 10 bases in between. CDR3 in amino acids: CASSAVGVYGYTF. The DNA of the CDR3 is TGCGCCAGCAGTGCAGTAGGCGTCTATGGCTACACCTTC.

The rearrangement joins TRBV7-9 to TRBJ2-7, with D possibly being TRBD1 or TRBD2 (5 bases each). Germline assignment: CDR1 SEHNR and CDR2 FQNEAQ (reference sequence). This CDR3 is built from 16 residues. Deletions cut 4 bases from V and 1 base from J, with 17 bases between. CDR3 residues: CASSWGIGAGSYEQYF. The DNA of the CDR3 is TGTGCCAGCAGCTGGGGGATCGGGGCTGGGTCCTACGAGCAGTACTTC. Filled out from reference TRBV7-9 and TRBJ2-7, the complete variable domain reads DTGVSQNPRHKITKRGQNVTFRCDPISEHNRLYWYRQTLGQGPEFLTYFQNEAQLEKSRLLSDRFSAERPKGSFSTLEIQRTEQGDSAMYLCASSWGIGAGSYEQYFGPGTRLTVT.

The V gene is TRBV6-1, the J gene TRBJ2-1; 10 nucleotides agree with TRBD2. With 3 bases clipped from V and 6 bases from J, the junction kept 8 bases outside the gene matches. CDR3 size: 16 residues. Germline CDR1 is MNHNS and CDR2 is SASEGT. CDR3: CASSDRASGGSNEQFF. The CDR3 nucleotides read TGTGCCAGCAGTGATAGAGCTAGCGGGGGATCCAATGAGCAGTTCTTC.

This clone was found a few times. A junction boundary mismatches the germline segment, possibly from a read error. The rearrangement links TRBV29-1 to TRBJ2-1; D not resolved. This CDR3 is built from 10 residues. CDR1 and CDR2 (germline): SQVTM, ANQGSEA. CDR3 bases: TGCAGCGTTGATCACAATGCGCAGTTCTTC. Translation gives CSVDHNAQFF.

The chain is built from TRBV10-3 and TRBJ2-7; 10 bases line up with TRBD1. Unmatched junction bases numbered 6, after V lost 10 bases and J lost 3 bases. The CDR3 extends over 13 amino acids. The germline gives CDR1 ENHRY, CDR2 SYGVKD. CDR3 sequence: CATRQGAFYEQYF. The CDR3, as DNA: TGTGCCACCCGACAGGGGGCCTTCTACGAGCAGTACTTC.

This sequence joins TRBV19 and TRBJ1-1; 9 nucleotides match TRBD1. V was clipped by 7 bases and J by 3 bases; unmatched bases: 9. This CDR3 is 15 amino acids long. The germline CDR1 and CDR2 sequences are LNHDA and SQIVND (reference sequence). CDR3 amino acids: CASKGTGQGYTEAFF. Here the CDR3 DNA reads TGTGCCAGTAAAGGGACTGGACAGGGGTACACTGAAGCTTTCTTT. Variable domain in full (rest from reference TRBV19 and TRBJ1-1): DGGITQSPKYLFRKEGQNVTLSCEQNLNHDAMYWYRQDPGQGLRLIYYSQIVNDFQKGDIAEGYSVSREKKESFPLTVTSAQKNPTAFYLCASKGTGQGYTEAFFGQGTRLTVV.

The count of this clone is one. The chain links TRBV6-6 to TRBJ2-5; tentative D call: TRBD2 (5 bases). Germline V gene lookup returns CDR1 MNHNY and CDR2 SVGAGI (reference sequence). There are 12 residues in the CDR3. The ends were cut back, 4 bases at V and 5 bases at J, with 8 bases in the middle. The CDR3 reads CASSFGVETQYF. The CDR3 DNA reads TGTGCCAGCAGTTTCGGGGTCGAGACCCAGTACTTC.